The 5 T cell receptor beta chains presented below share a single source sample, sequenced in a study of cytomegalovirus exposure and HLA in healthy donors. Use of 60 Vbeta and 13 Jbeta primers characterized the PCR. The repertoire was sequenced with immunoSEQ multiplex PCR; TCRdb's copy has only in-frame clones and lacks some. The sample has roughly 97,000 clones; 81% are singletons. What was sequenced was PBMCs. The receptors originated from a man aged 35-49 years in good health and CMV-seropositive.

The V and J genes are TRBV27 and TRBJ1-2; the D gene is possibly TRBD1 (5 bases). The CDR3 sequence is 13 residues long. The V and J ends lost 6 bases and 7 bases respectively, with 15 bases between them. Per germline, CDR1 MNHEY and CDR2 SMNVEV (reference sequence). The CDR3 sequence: CASSRAGVGGYTF. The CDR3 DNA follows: TGTGCCAGCAGCCGGGCGGGGGTCGGTGGCTACACCTTC.

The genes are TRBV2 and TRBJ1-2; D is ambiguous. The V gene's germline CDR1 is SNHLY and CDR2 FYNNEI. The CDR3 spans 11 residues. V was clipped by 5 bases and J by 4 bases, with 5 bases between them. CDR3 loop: CASSPSYGYTF. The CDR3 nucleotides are TGTGCCAGCAGTCCGTCCTATGGCTACACCTTC. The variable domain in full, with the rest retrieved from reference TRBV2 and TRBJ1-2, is EPEVTQTPSHQVTQMGQEVILRCVPISNHLYFYWYRQILGQKVEFLVSFYNNEISEKSEIFDDQFSVERPDGSNFTLKIRSTKLEDSAMYFCASSPSYGYTFGSGTRLTVV.

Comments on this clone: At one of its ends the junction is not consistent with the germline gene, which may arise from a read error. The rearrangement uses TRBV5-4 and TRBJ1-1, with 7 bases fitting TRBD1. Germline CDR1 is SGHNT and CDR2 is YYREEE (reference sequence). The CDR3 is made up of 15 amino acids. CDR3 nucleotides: TGTACCAGCAGCTTGGACAGGCGGGGGGACACTGAAGCTTTCTTT. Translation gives CTSSLDRRGDTEAFF.

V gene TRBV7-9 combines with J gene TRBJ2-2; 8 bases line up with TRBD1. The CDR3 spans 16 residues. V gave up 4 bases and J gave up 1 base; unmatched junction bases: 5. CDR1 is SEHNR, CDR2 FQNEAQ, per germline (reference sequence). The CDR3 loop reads CASSSQGAVNTGELFF. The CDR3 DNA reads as TGTGCCAGCAGCTCCCAGGGGGCAGTGAACACCGGGGAGCTGTTTTTT. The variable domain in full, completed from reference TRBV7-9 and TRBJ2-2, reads DTGVSQNPRHKITKRGQNVTFRCDPISEHNRLYWYRQTLGQGPEFLTYFQNEAQLEKSRLLSDRFSAERPKGSFSTLEIQRTEQGDSAMYLCASSSQGAVNTGELFFGEGSRLTVL.

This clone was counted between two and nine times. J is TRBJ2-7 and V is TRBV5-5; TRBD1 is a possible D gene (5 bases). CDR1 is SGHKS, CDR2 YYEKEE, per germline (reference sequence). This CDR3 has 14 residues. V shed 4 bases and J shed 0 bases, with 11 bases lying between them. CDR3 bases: TGTGCCAGCAGCCCTGGCAGGGCCTCCTACGAGCAGTACTTC. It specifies CASSPGRASYEQYF.